Following are 14 T cell receptor beta chains from one sample sequenced in a study of T cell responses to AZD1222 COVID-19 vaccine. Sequenced by immunoSEQ multiplex PCR; TCRdb stores in-frame clones only, minus some. The sample holds 180,000 or so clones, more than 80% seen once. Sequencing used peripheral blood, obtained 28 days after the second dose of the MenACWY control vaccine. These receptors originate from an adult who received the MenACWY meningococcal vaccine as a control.

The rearrangement links TRBV6-5 to TRBJ2-1; no clear D gene. Trimming removed 4 bases from V and 6 bases from J, with 19 bases in between. The CDR3 runs 16 residues. Germline CDR1 MNHEY, CDR2 SVGAGI. The CDR3 region is CASSSLTGFGLNEQFF. The CDR3 region has the DNA TGTGCCAGCAGTTCCCTGACGGGTTTCGGGCTCAATGAGCAGTTCTTC.

CDR3 residues: CASTPTGHRAPLHF. The DNA for the CDR3 is TGTGCCAGCACCCCGACAGGGCACAGAGCTCCCCTCCACTTT. The rearrangement links TRBV25-1 to TRBJ1-6, with TRBD1 identical over 7 bases. The V gene end was trimmed by 7 bases and the J gene end by 13 bases; junction bases not matched to a gene: 13. CDR3 length: 14 amino acids. Germline V gene lookup returns CDR1 MGHDK and CDR2 SYGVNS.

The CDR3 loop is CASSGMTGGRGYGYTF. The CDR3 nucleotides read TGTGCCAGCAGTGGGATGACAGGGGGCCGGGGCTATGGCTACACCTTC. The rearrangement links TRBV28 to TRBJ1-2, with 10 bases lining up with TRBD1. This CDR3 contains 16 residues. Looked up from germline, CDR1 is MDHEN and CDR2 is SYDVKM. Unmatched junction bases numbered 10, after V lost 5 bases and J lost 4 bases.

CDR3 nucleotide sequence: TGCGCCAGCAGCCAAGATTATCGGGGGGGCCCTAATGAAAAACTGTTTTTT. Its translation: CASSQDYRGGPNEKLFF. V usage is TRBV4-3 and J usage is TRBJ1-4; D may be TRBD1 (6 bases). CDR3 size: 17 residues. Germline lookup yields CDR1 LGHNA and CDR2 YSLEER. V lost 0 bases, J lost 3 bases, and 14 bases lay in between.

The rearrangement joins TRBV5-1 to TRBJ1-2, with 7 bases that match TRBD1. The CDR3 loop spans 12 amino acids. Losses at the gene ends were 3 bases for V and 6 bases for J; bases not matched to a gene: 2. CDR1 SGHRS and CDR2 YFSETQ come from the germline V gene. CDR3 nucleotide sequence: TGCGCCAGCAGCTACGGGACAGATGGCTACACCTTC. Protein sequence: CASSYGTDGYTF.

The table lists this clone with a count of one. The rearrangement joins TRBV19 to TRBJ1-3, with unresolved D. CDR1 is LNHDA, CDR2 SQIVND, per germline (reference sequence). V was trimmed by 4 bases and J by 0 bases, leaving 16 bases between them. CDR3 length: 17 amino acids. CDR3 in amino acids: CASSSWPGRSSGNTIYF. The CDR3 DNA follows: TGTGCCAGTAGTAGTTGGCCCGGGCGGAGCTCTGGAAACACCATATATTTT.

This chain joins TRBV28 and TRBJ1-1; D is unresolved. The CDR3 has 13 amino acids. Germline values: CDR1 MDHEN, CDR2 SYDVKM. Deletions cut 3 bases from V and 5 bases from J, with 10 bases between. This CDR3 reads CASSLPRHTEAFF. In nucleotides, the CDR3 is TGTGCCAGCAGTTTGCCCAGACATACTGAAGCTTTCTTT.

V and J are TRBV7-8 and TRBJ2-7, with D perhaps TRBD1 (6 bases). Germline V lookup: CDR1 SGHVS, CDR2 FQNEAQ. Trimming left V 5 bases short and J 6 bases short, with 20 bases between. The CDR3 covers 15 residues. The CDR3: CASSPPGTQISEQYF. The DNA of the CDR3 is TGTGCCAGCAGCCCACCCGGGACACAAATTAGCGAGCAGTACTTC.

This clone was found a few times. J is TRBJ1-4 and V is TRBV6-2 or TRBV6-3; TRBD1 is a possible D gene (6 bases). CDR3 length equals 15 residues. Germline lookup yields CDR1 MNHEY and CDR2 SVGEGT. Trimming removed 1 base at V and 1 base at J, with 7 bases between. The CDR3 spells CASSYFRGTNEKLFF. The CDR3 nucleotides are TGTGCCAGCAGTTACTTCAGGGGAACTAATGAAAAACTGTTTTTT.

The chain has TRBV12-5 and TRBJ1-1; the D is unclear. The germline V and J ends were trimmed by 1 base and 3 bases, with 9 bases remaining between them. The CDR3 length is 14 residues. The germline CDR1 and CDR2 sequences are LGHNT and FRNRAP. CDR3 sequence: CASGLGDTYTEAFF. CDR3 coding DNA: TGTGCTAGTGGTTTGGGTGACACATACACTGAAGCTTTCTTT.

The chain uses TRBV18 and TRBJ2-7, with D hard to call. Deletions cut 4 bases from V and 4 bases from J, with 11 bases between. The CDR3 runs to 13 residues. CDR1 KGHSH and CDR2 LQKENI come from the germline V gene. CDR3 nucleotides: TGTGCCAGCTCACGACCTTCAGGATACGAGCAGTACTTC. Protein: CASSRPSGYEQYF.

The chain couples TRBV6-5 to TRBJ1-2; the D is unclear. The CDR3 spans 13 residues. Trimming took off 5 bases at V and 3 bases at J, with 10 bases between the two ends. Germline lookup yields CDR1 MNHEY and CDR2 SVGAGI. The CDR3 bases are TGTGCCAGCAGTACTGGACTGGACTATGGCTACACCTTC. Amino acid sequence: CASSTGLDYGYTF.

V is TRBV30 and J is TRBJ1-1; no reliable D call. The V gene's germline CDR1 is GTSNPN and CDR2 SVGIG (reference sequence). Deletions cut 0 bases from V and 5 bases from J, with 4 bases between. This CDR3 has 11 amino acids. The CDR3 spells CAWSVWTEAFF. The CDR3 DNA sequence: TGTGCCTGGAGTGTATGGACTGAAGCTTTCTTT.

This chain connects TRBV3-1 (or the pseudogene TRBV3-2) to TRBJ2-3; D gene uncertain. The CDR3 covers 16 residues. The germline CDR1 and CDR2 sequences are LGHDT and YNNKEL (reference sequence). Trimming stripped 4 bases from V and 2 bases from J, with 16 bases between. The CDR3 DNA reads as TGTGCCAGCAGCCCCCAAGGTAGCCGATACACAGATACGCAGTATTTT. Encoded protein: CASSPQGSRYTDTQYF.